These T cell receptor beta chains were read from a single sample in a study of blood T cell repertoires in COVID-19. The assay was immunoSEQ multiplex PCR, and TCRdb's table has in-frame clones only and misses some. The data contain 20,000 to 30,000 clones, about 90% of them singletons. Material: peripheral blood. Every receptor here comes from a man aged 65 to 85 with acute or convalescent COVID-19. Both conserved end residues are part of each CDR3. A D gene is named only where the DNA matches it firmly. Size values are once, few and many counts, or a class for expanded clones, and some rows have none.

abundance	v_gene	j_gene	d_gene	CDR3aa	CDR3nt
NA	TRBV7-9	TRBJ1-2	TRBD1	CASSTGGDSDYGYTF	TGTGCCAGCAGCACAGGGGGGGACTCTGACTATGGCTACACCTTC
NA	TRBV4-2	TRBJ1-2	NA	CASSQEPGQRYGYTF	TGTGCCAGCAGCCAGGAACCGGGACAACGCTATGGCTACACCTTC
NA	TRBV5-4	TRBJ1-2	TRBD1	CASSPRGRNYGYTF	TGTGCCAGCAGCCCCAGGGGGAGAAACTATGGCTACACCTTC
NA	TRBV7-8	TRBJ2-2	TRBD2	CASSLGTSGRGGAGELFF	TGTGCCAGCAGCTTGGGGACTAGCGGGAGGGGTGGTGCCGGGGAGCTGTTTTTT
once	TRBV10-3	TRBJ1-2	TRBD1	CAISESGQDYGYTF	TGTGCCATCAGTGAGTCAGGACAGGACTATGGCTACACCTTC
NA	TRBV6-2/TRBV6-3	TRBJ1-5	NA	CASSSPLRVERSNQPQHF	TGTGCCAGCAGCAGTCCCTTGAGGGTTGAACGGAGCAATCAGCCCCAGCATTTT
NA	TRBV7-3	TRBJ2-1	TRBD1	CASSPSGTGYNEQFF	TGTGCCAGCAGCCCGTCGGGGACAGGGTACAATGAGCAGTTCTTC
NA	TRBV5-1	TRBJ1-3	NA	CASSFSAASTIYF	TGCGCCAGCAGCTTTTCTGCGGCCTCCACCATATATTTT
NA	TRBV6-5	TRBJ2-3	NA	CASRASLGSTDTQYF	TGTGCCAGCAGAGCTAGCCTGGGAAGCACAGATACGCAGTATTTT
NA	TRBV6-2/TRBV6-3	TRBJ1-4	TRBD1	CASSYGTGDEKLFF	TGTGCCAGCAGTTACGGGACAGGGGATGAAAAACTGTTTTTT